This T cell receptor beta chain was sequenced for a study of blood T cell repertoires in COVID-19. Background on the study: Researchers got acute and convalescent COVID-19 samples from the United States, Italy and Spain.

In germline, CDR1 is KGHSH, CDR2 LQKENI. This CDR3 region has 15 residues. The V and J ends lost 3 bases and 7 bases, in that order; junction bases with no gene match: 7. Participants were aged roughly 18 to 90 years from approximately 24 US areas. In the original workflow: Estimation of nucleated cell counts was performed using reference gene primer amplification. Repertoires were generated with immunoSEQ multiplex PCR, while TCRdb's copy carries only in-frame clones and drops some. From that table come the V and J calls and clone size; the DNA was used to work out D and trimming. The data show approximately 200,000 clones, over 80% seen once.

Source material: PBMCs or T cells enriched from blood (not recorded which). This receptor was obtained from a woman in her 30s who had been exposed to COVID-19. This chain uses TRBV18 with TRBJ1-5, with 9 nucleotides matching TRBD1. The CDR3 coding sequence is TGTGCCAGCTCACCGGGGACAGGGACCAGGCAGCCCCAGCATTTT. This sequence encodes CASSPGTGTRQPQHF.